These T cell receptor beta chains were read from a single sample in a study of blood T cell repertoires in COVID-19. This table comes from immunoSEQ multiplex PCR, and its TCRdb copy is limited to in-frame clones, with some not included. Among 330,000 or so clones, approximately 89% were seen once, and the ten largest hold 5%. The sequenced sample consisted of PBMCs or T cells enriched from blood (not recorded which). Receptor source: a young man who had recovered from COVID-19. CDR3s include the opening cysteine and the closing phenylalanine or tryptophan. Fields, in order: J gene, clone size, V gene, D gene, CDR3 DNA, CDR3 protein. D genes are given only for firm matches. Not all rows give a size; the values are once, few, many and, for expanded clones, a class.

j_call: TRBJ1-6; clone_size: -; v_call: TRBV7-2; d_call: TRBD1; cdr3_nt: TGTGCCAGCAGCTACGGACAGGGACAATATTCACCCCTCCACTTT; cdr3_aa: CASSYGQGQYSPLHF
j_call: TRBJ1-5; clone_size: -; v_call: TRBV24-1; d_call: -; cdr3_nt: TGTGCCACGAGTGACAGCGCCAATCAGCCCCAGCATTTT; cdr3_aa: CATSDSANQPQHF
j_call: TRBJ2-1; clone_size: -; v_call: TRBV10-2; d_call: TRBD1; cdr3_nt: TGCGCCAGCAGTGAGCGACAGGGAATGAACAATGAGCAGTTCTTC; cdr3_aa: CASSERQGMNNEQFF
j_call: TRBJ2-3; clone_size: -; v_call: TRBV4-1; d_call: -; cdr3_nt: TGCGCCAGCAGCCAAGAATACAGCCTCAGCACAGATACGCAGTATTTT; cdr3_aa: CASSQEYSLSTDTQYF
j_call: TRBJ1-2; clone_size: once; v_call: TRBV7-9; d_call: -; cdr3_nt: TGTGCCAGCAGCTTGAAACCAGGGTTGGGAGGCTACACCTTC; cdr3_aa: CASSLKPGLGGYTF
j_call: TRBJ2-3; clone_size: -; v_call: TRBV24-1; d_call: TRBD1; cdr3_nt: TGTGCCACCAGTGATTTAGGACAGGGGGCAGGCACAGATACGCAGTATTTT; cdr3_aa: CATSDLGQGAGTDTQYF
j_call: TRBJ2-6; clone_size: -; v_call: TRBV7-3; d_call: -; cdr3_nt: TGTGCCAGCAGCTTAACGTGGGGAGGTGGGGCCAACGTCCTGACTTTC; cdr3_aa: CASSLTWGGGANVLTF
j_call: TRBJ1-2; clone_size: -; v_call: TRBV7-6; d_call: -; cdr3_nt: TGTGCCAGCAGCTTAGTTCCGGGGGAGGGCTATGGCTACACCTTC; cdr3_aa: CASSLVPGEGYGYTF
j_call: TRBJ1-5; clone_size: -; v_call: TRBV2; d_call: TRBD1; cdr3_nt: TGTGCCAGCAGCGATCAGGGGGCGGGACGTAATCAGCCCCAGCATTTT; cdr3_aa: CASSDQGAGRNQPQHF
j_call: TRBJ1-2; clone_size: -; v_call: TRBV19; d_call: -; cdr3_nt: TGTGCCAGTAGTACGACAACTAACTATGGCTACACCTTC; cdr3_aa: CASSTTTNYGYTF
j_call: TRBJ1-3; clone_size: -; v_call: TRBV5-1; d_call: TRBD1; cdr3_nt: TGCGCCAGCAGCTTGAGAAATAGGACAGGGGACCAATTTCCAATTATAGACTCTGGAAACACCATATATTTT; cdr3_aa: CASSLRNRTGDQFPIIDSGNTIYF
j_call: TRBJ2-3; clone_size: -; v_call: TRBV4-1; d_call: TRBD2; cdr3_nt: TGCGCCAGCAGCCAAGCCCTAGGGACTAGCGGCCTCACAGATACGCAGTATTTT; cdr3_aa: CASSQALGTSGLTDTQYF
j_call: TRBJ2-3; clone_size: -; v_call: TRBV2; d_call: TRBD1; cdr3_nt: TGTGCCAGCAGTGGTTGGGACAGGGGGCTCTCAGATACGCAGTATTTT; cdr3_aa: CASSGWDRGLSDTQYF
j_call: TRBJ1-1; clone_size: once; v_call: TRBV5-1; d_call: -; cdr3_nt: TGCGCCAGCAGCTTACCGGGAACTCTTACTGAAGCTTTCTTT; cdr3_aa: CASSLPGTLTEAFF
j_call: TRBJ2-2; clone_size: -; v_call: TRBV28; d_call: -; cdr3_nt: TGTGCCAGCAGCTTCCTCAGGACACCCAGGGGGGAGCTGTTTTTT; cdr3_aa: CASSFLRTPRGELFF
j_call: TRBJ1-1; clone_size: once; v_call: TRBV15; d_call: -; cdr3_nt: TGTGCCACCAGCAGACGGACTTCAACTAGGACTGAAGCTTTCTTT; cdr3_aa: CATSRRTSTRTEAFF
j_call: TRBJ1-1; clone_size: -; v_call: TRBV5-1; d_call: -; cdr3_nt: TGCGCCAGCAGTGAAGTCCCGAACAGGGAAGCTTTCTTT; cdr3_aa: CASSEVPNREAFF
j_call: TRBJ1-1; clone_size: -; v_call: TRBV5-1; d_call: -; cdr3_nt: TGCGCCAGCAGCTCCGAGTTGAACACTGAAGCTTTCTTT; cdr3_aa: CASSSELNTEAFF
j_call: TRBJ2-3; clone_size: once; v_call: TRBV4-1; d_call: TRBD2; cdr3_nt: TGCGCCAGCAGCCAAGGTAGCGGGGGCCGGGGAGATACGCAGTATTTT; cdr3_aa: CASSQGSGGRGDTQYF
j_call: TRBJ1-1; clone_size: -; v_call: TRBV7-9; d_call: TRBD1; cdr3_nt: TGTGCCAGCAGCCCCCGGGACAGCAACACTGAAGCTTTCTTT; cdr3_aa: CASSPRDSNTEAFF
j_call: TRBJ1-2; clone_size: -; v_call: TRBV21-1; d_call: -; cdr3_nt: TGTGCCAGCAGCTCGCGCCCCGGACAGGGTGGCTATGGCTACACCTTC; cdr3_aa: CASSSRPGQGGYGYTF
j_call: TRBJ2-1; clone_size: -; v_call: TRBV7-7; d_call: TRBD2; cdr3_nt: TGTGCCAGCAGCTCATCCGGGACTAGATATGGGGAGGGTGGTGGTGAGCAGTTCTTC; cdr3_aa: CASSSSGTRYGEGGGEQFF
j_call: TRBJ1-3; clone_size: -; v_call: TRBV15; d_call: -; cdr3_nt: TGTGCCACCAGCAGAGATCGTAAGGCGGCTGGAAACACCATATATTTT; cdr3_aa: CATSRDRKAAGNTIYF
j_call: TRBJ1-6; clone_size: -; v_call: TRBV10-3; d_call: -; cdr3_nt: TGTGCCACCGGATCGGTATTTGACGGGAGCTCCTATAATTCACCCCTCCACTTT; cdr3_aa: CATGSVFDGSSYNSPLHF
j_call: TRBJ2-3; clone_size: -; v_call: TRBV11-2; d_call: -; cdr3_nt: TGTGCCAGCAGCTTCCAAGCGGCTAGCACAGATACGCAGTATTTT; cdr3_aa: CASSFQAASTDTQYF
j_call: TRBJ1-6; clone_size: -; v_call: TRBV5-8; d_call: TRBD1; cdr3_nt: TGTGCCAGCCGGACAGGGTGGGCTTCACCCCTCCACTTT; cdr3_aa: CASRTGWASPLHF
j_call: TRBJ2-1; clone_size: -; v_call: TRBV28; d_call: TRBD2; cdr3_nt: TGTGCCAGCACCATTACTAGCGGGGGGGCCAATAATGAGCAGTTCTTC; cdr3_aa: CASTITSGGANNEQFF
j_call: TRBJ2-2; clone_size: -; v_call: TRBV10-2; d_call: TRBD2; cdr3_nt: TGCGCCAGCCACTCGGGGGGGCCCGGGGAGCTGTTTTTT; cdr3_aa: CASHSGGPGELFF
j_call: TRBJ1-1; clone_size: once; v_call: TRBV5-6; d_call: -; cdr3_nt: TGTGCCAGCAGCTGGGGGACAACAGGGATGGGCACTGAAGCTTTCTTT; cdr3_aa: CASSWGTTGMGTEAFF
j_call: TRBJ2-7; clone_size: -; v_call: TRBV7-9; d_call: TRBD1; cdr3_nt: TGTGCCAGCAGCACATGGACAGGGGGCTCCTACGAGCAGTACTTC; cdr3_aa: CASSTWTGGSYEQYF
j_call: TRBJ1-5; clone_size: -; v_call: TRBV27; d_call: -; cdr3_nt: TGTGCCAGCAGTTTATCTATCAGGGATCTCAATCAGCCCCAGCATTTT; cdr3_aa: CASSLSIRDLNQPQHF
j_call: TRBJ1-5; clone_size: -; v_call: TRBV27; d_call: -; cdr3_nt: TGTGCCAGCAGTTTTTGGGGGGGACAGCCCCAGCATTTT; cdr3_aa: CASSFWGGQPQHF